One sample yielded the 28 T cell receptor beta chains listed below, sequenced in a study of blood T cell repertoires in COVID-19. Using immunoSEQ multiplex PCR, the repertoire was profiled, and TCRdb retains in-frame clones only, with some absent. The repertoire holds about 160,000 clones, with approximately 86% as singletons. The specimen was peripheral blood. The source of these receptors is a woman aged 40 to 49 with COVID-19, enrolled during active disease.

The chain links TRBV2 to TRBJ1-2; TRBD1 agrees at 7 bases. V lost 4 bases to trimming and J lost 5 bases; unmatched junction nucleotides: 10. This CDR3 has 15 residues. CDR1 and CDR2 (germline): SNHLY, FYNNEI. Here the CDR3 DNA reads TGTGCCAGCAGTGTTCAGACAGGGAATGTATATGGCTACACCTTC. Encoded protein: CASSVQTGNVYGYTF.

This clone was seen a single time. This chain joins TRBV7-9 and TRBJ2-5, with D possibly matching TRBD2 (5 bases). Looked up from germline, CDR1 is SEHNR and CDR2 is FQNEAQ (reference sequence). The CDR3 is 12 amino acids. Deletions cut 5 bases from V and 5 bases from J, with 9 bases between. CDR3 sequence: CASSPTRETQYF. Here the CDR3 DNA reads TGTGCCAGCAGCCCAACTAGGGAGACCCAGTACTTC.

This clone was detected a few times. The chain uses TRBV10-3 and TRBJ2-3; a weak D match, TRBD2 (6 bases). From germline, CDR1 is ENHRY and CDR2 SYGVKD. The germline V and J ends were trimmed by 10 bases and 3 bases, with 20 bases remaining between them. This CDR3 has 15 residues. Here the CDR3 DNA reads TGTGCCACCATCGGAGTGGCTAGCGAGACAGATACGCAGTATTTT. It codes for CATIGVASETDTQYF.

The chain has TRBV5-1 and TRBJ2-1; 7 positions match TRBD2. The germline gives CDR1 SGHRS, CDR2 YFSETQ. V shed 0 bases, J shed 15 bases, and the junction held 6 bases outside the gene matches. This CDR3 contains 12 residues. In nucleotides, the CDR3 is TGCGCCAGCAGCTTGGATGCGGGAGTGTCGTTCTTC. It yields the protein CASSLDAGVSFF. Full variable domain (outside the CDR3, taken from reference TRBV5-1 and TRBJ2-1): KAGVTQTPRYLIKTRGQQVTLSCSPISGHRSVSWYQQTPGQGLQFLFEYFSETQRNKGNFPGRFSGRQFSNSRSEMNVSTLELGDSALYLCASSLDAGVSFFGPGTRLTVL.

The gene calls are TRBV7-2 and TRBJ2-3; TRBD2 aligns across 7 bases. From germline, CDR1 is SGHTA and CDR2 FQGNSA. There are 14 residues in the CDR3. V dropped 3 bases and J dropped 0; count of bases not matched to a gene: 0. The chain's CDR3 is CASSFSGSTDTQYF. The CDR3 region has the DNA TGTGCCAGCAGCTTTAGCGGGAGCACAGATACGCAGTATTTT.

The gene calls are TRBV5-6 and TRBJ1-4; 7 bases match TRBD1. Germline CDR1 reads SGHDT; CDR2 reads YYEEEE. The CDR3 length is 14 residues. V gave up 4 bases and J gave up 7 bases; unmatched junction bases: 7. CDR3 in amino acids: CASSLRQGGEKLFF. The CDR3 nucleotides read TGTGCCAGCAGCCTCCGACAGGGCGGTGAAAAACTGTTTTTT.

The rearrangement uses TRBV29-1 and TRBJ1-3, with 10 bases aligning to TRBD1. CDR1 and CDR2 (germline): SQVTM, ANQGSEA. V gave up 3 bases and J gave up 1 base; unmatched junction bases: 3. The length of the CDR3 is 15 residues. As DNA, the CDR3 is TGCAGCGTTGAGGGGACAGGGGTATCTGGAAACACCATATATTTT. Its translation: CSVEGTGVSGNTIYF.

J is TRBJ2-1 and V is TRBV7-6, with 11 bases that match TRBD2. The CDR3 has 15 residues. Germline values: CDR1 SGHVS, CDR2 FNYEAQ. V lost 5 bases, J lost 8 bases, and 8 bases stayed unmatched. The CDR3 loop reads CASSLLAGGPDEQFF. CDR3 DNA: TGTGCCAGCAGCCTCTTAGCGGGAGGGCCCGATGAGCAGTTCTTC.

The genes are TRBV6-6 and TRBJ1-2, with 7 bases matching TRBD1. CDR3 size: 14 residues. Trimming cost V 6 bases and J 4 bases; bases outside gene matches: 8. The germline CDR1 and CDR2 sequences are MNHNY and SVGAGI (reference sequence). CDR3 in amino acids: CASSQRTGLYGYTF. CDR3 nucleotide sequence: TGTGCCAGCAGCCAACGGACAGGCCTCTATGGCTACACCTTC.

The chain employs TRBV5-1 and TRBJ2-3; D gene ambiguous. The CDR3 length is 15 residues. The germline V gene encodes CDR1 SGHRS and CDR2 YFSETQ. The V end lost 1 base, the J end lost 1 base, and 10 bases lay between the germline ends. The CDR3 protein is CASSLQLPRTDTQYF. The CDR3 DNA reads as TGCGCCAGCAGCTTGCAACTACCACGCACAGATACGCAGTATTTT.

The DNA of the CDR3 is TGCGCCAGCAGCCAAGCTACTGTTGGCTACACCTTC. This encodes CASSQATVGYTF. The chain carries TRBV4-1 and TRBJ1-2; D call uncertain. The CDR3 is 12 residues long. The ends were cut back, 1 base at V and 7 bases at J, with 7 bases in the middle. Germline CDR1 is MGHRA and CDR2 is YSYEKL.

CDR3 nucleotide sequence: TGTGCCAGCCGAGGAGGGAGCTCCTACAATGAGCAGTTCTTC. Encoded protein: CASRGGSSYNEQFF. The chain joins TRBV6-5 to TRBJ2-1; maybe TRBD2 (6 bases). With 8 bases removed from V and 0 bases from J, the gap between germline ends came to 11 bases. The CDR3 is 14 residues long. Germline-derived CDR1 and CDR2 are MNHEY and SVGAGI.

A few counts support this clone. The chain joins TRBV7-6 to TRBJ1-1, with 9 bases identical to TRBD1. The CDR3 totals 15 residues. Germline CDR1 reads SGHVS; CDR2 reads FNYEAQ. V trimming: 1 base; J trimming: 4 bases; junction bases outside the gene matches: 4. The CDR3 spells CASSLGTGVFTEAFF. DNA of the CDR3: TGTGCCAGCAGCTTAGGGACAGGGGTCTTCACTGAAGCTTTCTTT.

This clone was detected only once. The DNA for the CDR3 is TGCGCCAGCAGCCAAGATCTGGGACTAGCGGGGCCGCAAGAGACCCAGTACTTC. Its translation: CASSQDLGLAGPQETQYF. The rearrangement links TRBV4-1 to TRBJ2-5, with 13 bases aligning to TRBD2. The length of the CDR3 is 18 residues. The V segment lost 0 bases and the J segment 2 bases; nucleotides outside the gene matches: 6. Germline CDR1 is MGHRA and CDR2 is YSYEKL.

The table lists this clone with a count of one. The rearrangement uses TRBV9 and TRBJ1-2, with D hard to call. The V and J ends lost 0 bases and 2 bases respectively, with 8 bases between them. Germline V gene sequence: CDR1 SGDLS, CDR2 YYNGEE. The CDR3 loop spans 14 amino acids. The CDR3 is CASSVGAGNYGYTF. CDR3 nucleotides: TGTGCCAGCAGCGTAGGGGCAGGAAACTATGGCTACACCTTC. Full variable domain (remainder filled in from reference TRBV9 and TRBJ1-2): DSGVTQTPKHLITATGQRVTLRCSPRSGDLSVYWYQQSLDQGLQFLIQYYNGEERAKGNILERFSAQQFPDLHSELNLSSLELGDSALYFCASSVGAGNYGYTFGSGTRLTVV.

CDR3 in amino acids: CASSQVLGANQPQHF. CDR3 DNA sequence: TGCGCCAGCAGCCAAGTATTAGGAGCCAATCAGCCCCAGCATTTT. The chain couples TRBV4-1 to TRBJ1-5; no clear D. The CDR3 totals 15 residues. The V end lost 1 base, the J end lost 3 bases, and 10 bases lay between the germline ends. CDR1 MGHRA and CDR2 YSYEKL come from the germline V gene.

J is TRBJ1-4 and V is TRBV5-4; D unclear. Germline loops: CDR1 SGHNT, CDR2 YYREEE (reference sequence). CDR3 length: 15 amino acids. V lost 2 bases and J 0 bases, leaving 8 bases between the germline ends. Written as DNA, the CDR3 is TGTGCCAGCAGCTTCGGGGTCTCAACTAATGAAAAACTGTTTTTT. This encodes CASSFGVSTNEKLFF.

The chain is built from TRBV6-5 and TRBJ1-1; no definite D call. The germline V gene has CDR1 MNHEY and CDR2 SVGAGI. This CDR3 contains 13 residues. Trimming cost V 6 bases and J 1 base, with 9 bases left between them. CDR3 nucleotide sequence: TGTGCCAGCAGGGGAGGACCGAACACTGAAGCTTTCTTT. This gives the protein CASRGGPNTEAFF.

This CDR3 reads CASKPKTGTGIYGYTF. CDR3 nucleotides: TGTGCCAGTAAACCAAAAACCGGGACAGGGATCTATGGCTACACCTTC. The genes are TRBV19 and TRBJ1-2; the match to TRBD1 covers 9 bases. The germline V gene encodes CDR1 LNHDA and CDR2 SQIVND (reference sequence). J gave up 4 bases and V 7 bases, and 13 bases lay outside the gene matches. The length of the CDR3 is 16 residues.

This chain joins TRBV15 and TRBJ2-1, with D possibly being TRBD1 (5 bases). The CDR3 covers 15 residues. Trimming took off 0 bases at V and 1 base at J, with 7 bases between the two ends. From germline, CDR1 is LNHNV and CDR2 YYDKDF (reference sequence). This CDR3 reads CATSREGLSYNEQFF. DNA of the CDR3: TGTGCCACCAGCAGAGAGGGGCTTTCCTACAATGAGCAGTTCTTC.

The chain has TRBV10-1 and TRBJ1-1; TRBD1 is a possible D gene (5 bases). This CDR3 has 13 residues. Trimming left V 1 base short and J 4 bases short, with 7 bases between. Per the germline V gene, CDR1 is WNHNN and CDR2 is SYGVQD (reference sequence). CDR3 region: CASSELGATEAFF. CDR3 DNA sequence: TGCGCCAGCAGTGAGTTAGGGGCCACTGAAGCTTTCTTT.

The rearrangement joins TRBV4-2 to TRBJ2-3; 9 bases agree with TRBD2. The germline gives CDR1 LGHNA, CDR2 YNFKEQ. V shed 0 bases and J 3 bases; nucleotides not matched to a gene: 4. The CDR3 is 16 amino acids. CDR3 DNA sequence: TGTGCCAGCAGCCAAGATTCTAGCGGGGCTACAGATACGCAGTATTTT. This encodes CASSQDSSGATDTQYF.

The J gene is TRBJ2-1, the V gene TRBV28, with 7 bases matching TRBD1. V lost 4 bases and J lost 3; bases outside the gene matches: 6. Looked up from germline, CDR1 is MDHEN and CDR2 is SYDVKM. This CDR3 contains 15 residues. The DNA for the CDR3 is TGTGCCAGCAGTTCGTACAGGGGCTTCTACAATGAGCAGTTCTTC. Its protein is CASSSYRGFYNEQFF.

The chain carries TRBV5-8 and TRBJ2-2; D may be TRBD1 (6 bases). The germline V gene has CDR1 SGHTS and CDR2 YDEGEE. This CDR3 spans 15 amino acids. Trimming took 4 bases from V and 1 from J, leaving 11 bases between them. The CDR3 is CASSEGQLNTGELFF. CDR3 nucleotides: TGTGCCAGCAGCGAGGGACAACTGAACACCGGGGAGCTGTTTTTT.

The chain is built from TRBV6-5 and TRBJ1-2; 8 bases align to TRBD1. The germline CDR1 and CDR2 sequences are MNHEY and SVGAGI. The CDR3 extends over 14 amino acids. V lost 0 bases to trimming and J lost 8 bases; unmatched junction nucleotides: 5. CDR3 nucleotide sequence: TGTGCCAGCAGTTACTCGACAGGGGTTGACGGCTACACCTTC. It yields the protein CASSYSTGVDGYTF.

This clone came up a few times. The genes are TRBV7-3 and TRBJ2-3; D may be TRBD2 (6 bases). Trimming took off 5 bases at V and 2 bases at J, with 14 bases between the two ends. Germline assignment: CDR1 SGHTA and CDR2 FQGTGA. CDR3 length: 15 residues. The CDR3 DNA reads TGTGCCAGCAGCCCCCAGGGACTTCTCACAGATACGCAGTATTTT. Its protein is CASSPQGLLTDTQYF.

The V and J genes are TRBV19 and TRBJ1-5; D gene uncertain. Trimming took off 5 bases at V and 5 bases at J, with 16 bases between the two ends. Germline-derived CDR1 and CDR2 are LNHDA and SQIVND (reference sequence). CDR3 length equals 15 residues. The CDR3 spells CASSQHGWADQPQHF. As DNA, the CDR3 is TGTGCCAGTAGTCAACATGGCTGGGCTGATCAGCCCCAGCATTTT.

The chain is built from TRBV21-1 and TRBJ1-5. TRBV21-1 is shown as a pseudogene. The CDR3 consists of 15 residues. CDR3 in DNA: TGTGCTGCAAATAAGGGAGGATATAGCAATCAGCCCCAGCATTTT. It specifies CAANKGGYSNQPQHF.